This T cell receptor (beta chain) came from a study of molecular identifiers for immune sequencing clone quantification. TCRdb re-derived calls from the PCR reads in MiXCR, one entry per CDR3 protein. The data show approximately 500,000 distinct CDR3 sequences, about 25% seen once. The V end was cut by 3 bases, the J end by 3 bases, with 9 bases between. This CDR3 is built from 14 residues. Germline assignment: CDR1 MNHEY and CDR2 SMNVEV (reference sequence). The rearrangement uses TRBV27 and TRBJ1-3; maybe TRBD1 (5 bases). The receptor comes from a human donor in good health. Some libraries in this study had Jurkat cell RNA spiked in. Sequences were obtained from naive CD8+ T cells from blood, with Jurkat cell RNA spiked in. Subset reported: FACS-sorted CD8+CD4-CCR7+CD45RA+ naive T cells. The CDR3 region has the DNA TGTGCCAGCAGTTTGGGGAGGGGTGGAAACACCATATATTTT. Translation: CASSLGRGGNTIYF.